Presented here are 9 T cell receptor beta chains from one specimen sequenced in a study of T-cell reconstitution after alpha-beta-depleted transplantation in children. Unique molecular identifiers featured in how the TCRbeta library was prepared. MiXCR was run by TCRdb on the PCR reads, yielding one entry per CDR3 protein. The sample includes almost 500,000 distinct CDR3 sequences, over 9.5% of them seen just once. Sequenced material: PBMCs, taken before TCRalphabeta/CD19-depleted stem cell transplant. The receptors come from a child aged 2 to 15 with inherited bone marrow failure, due to receive a stem cell transplant.

CDR3 loop: CASSPPGLAVYEQYF. The CDR3 nucleotides are TGTGCCAGCAGCCCTCCGGGACTAGCGGTCTACGAGCAGTACTTC. V usage is TRBV4-2 and J usage is TRBJ2-7, with TRBD2 matching over 11 bases. Germline trimming cut 4 bases from V and 3 bases from J; bases unmatched to any gene: 5. This CDR3 spans 15 amino acids. Germline V gives CDR1 LGHNA, CDR2 YNFKEQ.

This clonotype was detected ten times or more. The chain carries TRBV7-9 and TRBJ2-5; D gene unclear. This CDR3 has 15 residues. Per germline, CDR1 SEHNR and CDR2 FQNEAQ (reference sequence). Trimming removed 4 bases at V and 4 bases at J, with 16 bases between. CDR3 nucleotides: TGTGCCAGCAGCTATAATAGGGCAGGACCAGAGACCCAGTACTTC. This sequence encodes CASSYNRAGPETQYF. Variable domain in full (rest from reference TRBV7-9 and TRBJ2-5): DTGVSQNPRHKITKRGQNVTFRCDPISEHNRLYWYRQTLGQGPEFLTYFQNEAQLEKSRLLSDRFSAERPKGSFSTLEIQRTEQGDSAMYLCASSYNRAGPETQYFGPGTRLLVL.

In this sample, this clonotype turned up a few times. The rearrangement uses TRBV7-2 and TRBJ2-5; 11 nucleotides align to TRBD2. Germline V lookup: CDR1 SGHTA, CDR2 FQGNSA. This CDR3 has 15 amino acids. V lost 6 bases, J lost 3 bases, and 6 bases stayed unmatched. In nucleotides, the CDR3 is TGTGCCAGCAGACAACCGGGACTAGCGGAAGAGACCCAGTACTTC. Protein sequence: CASRQPGLAEETQYF. The full variable domain, its missing parts supplied by reference TRBV7-2 and TRBJ2-5, is GAGVSQSPSNKVTEKGKDVELRCDPISGHTALYWYRQSLGQGLEFLIYFQGNSAPDKSGLPSDRFSAERTGGSVSTLTIQRTQQEDSAVYLCASRQPGLAEETQYFGPGTRLLVL.

This clonotype was seen only once. CDR3 sequence: CASSLGGQAVSGNTIYF. The CDR3 DNA follows: TGTGCCAGCAGCTTAGGAGGGCAGGCGGTCTCTGGAAACACCATATATTTT. The rearrangement links TRBV5-6 to TRBJ1-3; D gene unclear. V lost 2 bases, J lost 0 bases, and 15 bases lay in between. Germline CDR1 SGHDT, CDR2 YYEEEE. This CDR3 contains 17 residues.

V usage is TRBV20-1 and J usage is TRBJ2-5; no clear D gene. The CDR3 consists of 14 residues. V was clipped by 0 bases and J by 7 bases, with 15 bases between them. Germline V gene sequence: CDR1 DFQATT, CDR2 SNEGSKA (reference sequence). CDR3 in amino acids: CSARDLRARGTQYF. The CDR3 region has the DNA TGCAGTGCTAGAGATCTACGGGCGCGAGGGACCCAGTACTTC.

This clonotype was observed many times. This chain uses TRBV12-3 or TRBV12-4 with TRBJ2-3, with TRBD2 identical over 8 bases. The CDR3 has 16 amino acids. Trimming took 2 bases from V and 6 from J; bases not matched to a gene: 10. In nucleotides, the CDR3 is TGTGCCAGCAGTTTATTTTCCAGCGGGGGAAGGGATACGCAGTATTTT. Encoded protein: CASSLFSSGGRDTQYF.

In its sample, this clonotype was seen many times. The chain joins TRBV20-1 to TRBJ1-5; the D is unclear. CDR1 is DFQATT and CDR2 is SNEGSKA in the germline V gene (reference sequence). The CDR3 contains 13 residues. The V end lost 3 bases, the J end lost 11 bases, and 17 bases lay between the germline ends. The CDR3 is CSASGLKGITQHF. In DNA, the CDR3 is TGCAGTGCTAGCGGCCTAAAAGGTATTACCCAGCATTTT.

The V call is TRBV7-2, the J call TRBJ2-3; D perhaps matches TRBD1 (6 bases). Per the germline V gene, CDR1 is SGHTA and CDR2 is FQGNSA. The CDR3 is 15 amino acids. V lost 1 base to trimming and J lost 3 bases, with 11 bases between them. CDR3 sequence (DNA): TGTGCCAGCAGCTTAGGCCCGACAGGAACAGATACGCAGTATTTT. Translated: CASSLGPTGTDTQYF.

This clonotype came up many times. The V gene is TRBV20-1, the J gene TRBJ2-3; D is ambiguous. The CDR3 runs 8 residues. Germline lookup yields CDR1 DFQATT and CDR2 SNEGSKA (reference sequence). The CDR3 spells CSPSTQYF. The CDR3 coding sequence is TGCAGCCCCTCTACGCAGTATTTT.